What follows is one T cell receptor beta chain and its context. The antigen is undetermined. This sample stems from a study of monozygotic twins with inflammatory bowel disease. CDR3 length equals 12 residues. Germline CDR1 SGHTA, CDR2 FQGNSA. Study-level points and caveats: Relative clonotype sharing with others was diminished in IBD patients versus healthy twins, particularly with disease activity.

TCRdb reprocessed the 5' RACE reads and reports one entry per CDR3 protein, with no DNA. Its table lists hundreds of thousands of distinct CDR3 sequences. The sequencing sample was made of blood. The sequence was collected from a human donor with ulcerative colitis or Crohn's disease, or a healthy co-twin of an affected twin (not recorded which). The rearrangement links TRBV7-2 to TRBJ2-3. CDR3 protein: CASSPQWDTQYF. Filled out from reference TRBV7-2 and TRBJ2-3, the complete variable domain reads GAGVSQSPSNKVTEKGKDVELRCDPISGHTALYWYRQSLGQGLEFLIYFQGNSAPDKSGLPSDRFSAERTGGSVSTLTIQRTQQEDSAVYLCASSPQWDTQYFGPGTRLTVL.